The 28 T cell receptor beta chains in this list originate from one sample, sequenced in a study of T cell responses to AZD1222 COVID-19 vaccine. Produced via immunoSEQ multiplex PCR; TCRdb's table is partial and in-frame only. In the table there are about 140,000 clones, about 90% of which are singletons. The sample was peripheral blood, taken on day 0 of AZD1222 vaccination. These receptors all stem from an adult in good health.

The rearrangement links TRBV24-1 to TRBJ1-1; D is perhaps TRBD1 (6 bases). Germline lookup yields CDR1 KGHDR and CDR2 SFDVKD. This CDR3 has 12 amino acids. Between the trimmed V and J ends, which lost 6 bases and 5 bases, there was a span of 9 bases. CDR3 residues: CATSRGHTEAFF. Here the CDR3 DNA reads TGTGCCACCAGTCGGGGGCATACTGAAGCTTTCTTT.

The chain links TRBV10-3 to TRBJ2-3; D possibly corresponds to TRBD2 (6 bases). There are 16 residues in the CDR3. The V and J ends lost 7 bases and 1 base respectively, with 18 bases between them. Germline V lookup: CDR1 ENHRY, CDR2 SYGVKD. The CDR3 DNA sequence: TGTGCCATCACTCGGACTATCCGAAGGGGCACAGATACGCAGTATTTT. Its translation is CAITRTIRRGTDTQYF.

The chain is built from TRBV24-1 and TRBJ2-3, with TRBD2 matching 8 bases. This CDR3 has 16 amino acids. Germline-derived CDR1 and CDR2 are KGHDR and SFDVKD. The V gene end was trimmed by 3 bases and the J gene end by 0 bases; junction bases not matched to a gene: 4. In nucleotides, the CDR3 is TGTGCCACCAGTGATCCTAGCGGGCCTAGCACAGATACGCAGTATTTT. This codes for CATSDPSGPSTDTQYF.

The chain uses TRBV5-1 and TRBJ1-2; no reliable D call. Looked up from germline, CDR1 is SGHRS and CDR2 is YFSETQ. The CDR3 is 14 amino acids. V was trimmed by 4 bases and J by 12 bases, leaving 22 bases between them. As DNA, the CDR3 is TGCGCCAGCAGCCTATTGGAGATGGGCGGGATCGACACCTTC. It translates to CASSLLEMGGIDTF.

As DNA, the CDR3 is TGCGCCAGCAGCCAAGTGGGACTCGGGACCCAGTACTTC. This codes for CASSQVGLGTQYF. The rearrangement links TRBV4-1 to TRBJ2-5; perhaps TRBD2 as D (6 bases). The germline gives CDR1 MGHRA, CDR2 YSYEKL. This CDR3 has 13 residues. Between the trimmed V and J ends, which lost 1 base and 7 bases, there was a span of 10 bases.

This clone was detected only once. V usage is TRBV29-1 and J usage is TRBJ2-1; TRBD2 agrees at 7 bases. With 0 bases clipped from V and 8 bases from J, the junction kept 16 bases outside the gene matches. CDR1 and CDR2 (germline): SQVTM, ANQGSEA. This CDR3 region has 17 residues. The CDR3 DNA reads TGCAGCGTTGAAGACCCCCTTTGGCGCGGGAGTATCTATGAGCAGTTCTTC. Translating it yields CSVEDPLWRGSIYEQFF.

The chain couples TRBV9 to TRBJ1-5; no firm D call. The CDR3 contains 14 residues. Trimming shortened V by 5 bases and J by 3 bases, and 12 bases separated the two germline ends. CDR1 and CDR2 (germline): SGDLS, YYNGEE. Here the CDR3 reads CASSEDGYNQPQHF. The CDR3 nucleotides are TGTGCCAGCAGTGAAGACGGGTACAATCAGCCCCAGCATTTT.

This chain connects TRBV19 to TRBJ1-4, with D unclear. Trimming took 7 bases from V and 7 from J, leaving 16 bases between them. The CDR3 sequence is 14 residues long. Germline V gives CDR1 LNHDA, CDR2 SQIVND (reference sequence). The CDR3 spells CASTKLDRGEKLFF. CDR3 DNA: TGTGCCAGTACTAAACTTGACCGCGGTGAAAAACTGTTTTTT.

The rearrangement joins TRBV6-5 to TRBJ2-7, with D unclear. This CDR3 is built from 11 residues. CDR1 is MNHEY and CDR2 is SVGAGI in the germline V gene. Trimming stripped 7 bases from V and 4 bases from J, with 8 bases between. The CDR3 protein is CASMSYYEQYF. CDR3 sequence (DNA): TGTGCCAGCATGAGCTATTACGAGCAGTACTTC.

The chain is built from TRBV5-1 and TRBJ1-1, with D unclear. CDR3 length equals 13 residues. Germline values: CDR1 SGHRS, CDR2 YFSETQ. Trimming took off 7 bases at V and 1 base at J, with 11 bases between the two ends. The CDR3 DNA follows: TGCGCCAGCGCAACGGCCCCGAACACTGAAGCTTTCTTT. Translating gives CASATAPNTEAFF.

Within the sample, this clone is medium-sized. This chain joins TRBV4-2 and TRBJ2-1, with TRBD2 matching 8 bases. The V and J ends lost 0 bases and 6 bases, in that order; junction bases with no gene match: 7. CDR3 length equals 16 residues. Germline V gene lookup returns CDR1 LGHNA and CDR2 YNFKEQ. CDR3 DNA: TGTGCCAGCAGCCAAGATACCCGGGAGGGTGTCAATGAGCAGTTCTTC. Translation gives CASSQDTREGVNEQFF.

CDR3 DNA sequence: TGTGCCAGCAGTTACCCGACAGTGGGGCAAAACATTCAGTACTTC. As protein: CASSYPTVGQNIQYF. This chain uses TRBV6-2 or TRBV6-3 with TRBJ2-4, with D tentatively TRBD1 (5 bases). Germline lookup yields CDR1 MNHEY and CDR2 SVGEGT. This CDR3 is built from 15 residues. Trimming shortened V by 2 bases and J by 5 bases, and 13 bases separated the two germline ends.

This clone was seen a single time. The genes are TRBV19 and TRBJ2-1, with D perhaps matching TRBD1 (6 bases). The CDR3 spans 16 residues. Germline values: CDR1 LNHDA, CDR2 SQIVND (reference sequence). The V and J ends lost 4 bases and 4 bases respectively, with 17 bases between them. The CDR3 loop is CASSTVWQGIYNEQFF. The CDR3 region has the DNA TGTGCCAGTAGTACTGTGTGGCAGGGGATTTACAATGAGCAGTTCTTC. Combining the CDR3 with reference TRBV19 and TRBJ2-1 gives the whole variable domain DGGITQSPKYLFRKEGQNVTLSCEQNLNHDAMYWYRQDPGQGLRLIYYSQIVNDFQKGDIAEGYSVSREKKESFPLTVTSAQKNPTAFYLCASSTVWQGIYNEQFFGPGTRLTVL.

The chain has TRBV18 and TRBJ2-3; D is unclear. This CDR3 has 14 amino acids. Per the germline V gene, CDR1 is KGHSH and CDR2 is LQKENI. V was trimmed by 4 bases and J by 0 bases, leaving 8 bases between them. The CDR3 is CASSLDASTDTQYF. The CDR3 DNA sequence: TGTGCCAGCTCACTCGACGCTAGCACAGATACGCAGTATTTT.

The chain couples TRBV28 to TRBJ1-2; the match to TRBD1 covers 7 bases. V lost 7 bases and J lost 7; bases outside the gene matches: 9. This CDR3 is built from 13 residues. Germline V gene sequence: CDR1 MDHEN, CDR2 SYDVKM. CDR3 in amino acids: CASISGQFSGYTF. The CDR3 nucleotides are TGTGCCAGCATCTCGGGACAGTTCTCTGGCTACACCTTC.

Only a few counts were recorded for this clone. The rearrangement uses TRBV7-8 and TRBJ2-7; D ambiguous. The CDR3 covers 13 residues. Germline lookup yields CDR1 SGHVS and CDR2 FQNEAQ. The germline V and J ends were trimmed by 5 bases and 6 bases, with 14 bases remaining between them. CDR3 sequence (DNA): TGTGCCAGCAGCATCGGACCATGGCGCGAGCAGTACTTC. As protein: CASSIGPWREQYF.

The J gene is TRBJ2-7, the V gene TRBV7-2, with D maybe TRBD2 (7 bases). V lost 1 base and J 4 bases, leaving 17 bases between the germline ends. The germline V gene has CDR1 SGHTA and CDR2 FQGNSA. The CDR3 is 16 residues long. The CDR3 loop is CASSLGGGLVGYEQYF. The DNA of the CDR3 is TGTGCCAGCAGCTTAGGGGGGGGCCTCGTCGGTTACGAGCAGTACTTC.

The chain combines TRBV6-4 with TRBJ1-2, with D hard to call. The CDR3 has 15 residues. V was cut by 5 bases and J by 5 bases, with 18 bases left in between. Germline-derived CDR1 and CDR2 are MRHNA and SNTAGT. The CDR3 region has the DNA TGTGCCAGCAGTTATGTACAGCCATTCTGGTATGGCTACACCTTC. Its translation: CASSYVQPFWYGYTF.

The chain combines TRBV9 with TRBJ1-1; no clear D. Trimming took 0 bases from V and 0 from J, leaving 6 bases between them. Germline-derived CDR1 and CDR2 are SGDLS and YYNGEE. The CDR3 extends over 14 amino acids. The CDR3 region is CASSVVDVNTEAFF. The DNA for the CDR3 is TGTGCCAGCAGCGTAGTTGATGTGAACACTGAAGCTTTCTTT.

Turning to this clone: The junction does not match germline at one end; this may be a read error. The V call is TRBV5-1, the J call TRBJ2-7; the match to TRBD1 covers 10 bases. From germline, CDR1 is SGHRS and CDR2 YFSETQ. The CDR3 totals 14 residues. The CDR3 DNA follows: TGCGCTAGCAGCTCCGGGACAGGGGCCTACGAGCAGTACTTC. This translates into CASSSGTGAYEQYF.

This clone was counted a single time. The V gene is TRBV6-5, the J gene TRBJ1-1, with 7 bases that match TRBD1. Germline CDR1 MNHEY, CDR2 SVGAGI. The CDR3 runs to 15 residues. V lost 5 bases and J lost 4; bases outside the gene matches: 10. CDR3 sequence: CASSQNRGKFTEAFF. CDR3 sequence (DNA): TGTGCCAGCAGTCAAAACAGGGGCAAGTTCACTGAAGCTTTCTTT.

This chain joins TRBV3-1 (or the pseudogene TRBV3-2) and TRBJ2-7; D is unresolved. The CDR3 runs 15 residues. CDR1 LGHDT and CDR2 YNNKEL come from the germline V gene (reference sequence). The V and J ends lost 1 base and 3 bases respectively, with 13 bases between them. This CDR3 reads CASSQADMDFYEQYF. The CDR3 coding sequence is TGTGCCAGCAGCCAAGCCGACATGGATTTCTACGAGCAGTACTTC.

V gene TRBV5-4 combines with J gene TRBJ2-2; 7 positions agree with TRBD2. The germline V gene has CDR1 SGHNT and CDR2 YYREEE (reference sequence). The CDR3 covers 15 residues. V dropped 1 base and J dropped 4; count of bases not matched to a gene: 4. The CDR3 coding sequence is TGTGCCAGCAGCTTGAAGACTAGCTCCACCGGGGAGCTGTTTTTT. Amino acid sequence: CASSLKTSSTGELFF.

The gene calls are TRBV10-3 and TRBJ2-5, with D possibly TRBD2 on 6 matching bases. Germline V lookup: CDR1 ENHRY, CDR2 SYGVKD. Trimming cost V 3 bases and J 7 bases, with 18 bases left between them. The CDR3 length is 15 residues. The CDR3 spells CAISEHLAGRRTQYF. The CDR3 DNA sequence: TGTGCCATCAGTGAACACCTCGCGGGGAGACGGACCCAGTACTTC.

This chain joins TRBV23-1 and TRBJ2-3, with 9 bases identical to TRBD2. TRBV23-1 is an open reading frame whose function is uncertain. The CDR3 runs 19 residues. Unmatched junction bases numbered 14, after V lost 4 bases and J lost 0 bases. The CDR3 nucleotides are TGCGCCAGCAGTCGTGGCGGGCGGGAGGGCTTTCCTAGCACAGATACGCAGTATTTT. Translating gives CASSRGGREGFPSTDTQYF.

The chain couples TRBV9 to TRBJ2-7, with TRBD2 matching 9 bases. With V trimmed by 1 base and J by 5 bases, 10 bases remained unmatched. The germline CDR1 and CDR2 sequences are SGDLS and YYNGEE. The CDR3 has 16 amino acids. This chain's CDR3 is CASSVRGREGLNEQYF. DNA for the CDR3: TGTGCCAGCAGCGTAAGGGGGCGGGAGGGCCTCAACGAGCAGTACTTC.

The CDR3 sequence is CARIPYGYTF. In DNA, the CDR3 is TGTGCCAGAATCCCGTATGGCTACACCTTC. V and J are TRBV19 and TRBJ1-2; D is unclear. V was cut by 9 bases and J by 5 bases, with 7 bases left in between. Germline V gene lookup returns CDR1 LNHDA and CDR2 SQIVND (reference sequence). This CDR3 has 10 amino acids. The full variable domain, rest sourced from reference TRBV19 and TRBJ1-2, is DGGITQSPKYLFRKEGQNVTLSCEQNLNHDAMYWYRQDPGQGLRLIYYSQIVNDFQKGDIAEGYSVSREKKESFPLTVTSAQKNPTAFYLCARIPYGYTFGSGTRLTVV.

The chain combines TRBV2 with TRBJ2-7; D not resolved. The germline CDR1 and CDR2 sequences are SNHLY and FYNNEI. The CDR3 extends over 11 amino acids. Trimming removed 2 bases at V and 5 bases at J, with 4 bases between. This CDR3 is CASSERDEQYF. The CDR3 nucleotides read TGTGCCAGCAGTGAACGAGACGAGCAGTACTTC. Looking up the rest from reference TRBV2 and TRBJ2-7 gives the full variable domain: EPEVTQTPSHQVTQMGQEVILRCVPISNHLYFYWYRQILGQKVEFLVSFYNNEISEKSEIFDDQFSVERPDGSNFTLKIRSTKLEDSAMYFCASSERDEQYFGPGTRLTVT.